One sample yielded the 25 T cell receptor beta chains listed below, sequenced in a study of shared clonotypes between healthy human individuals (dated by TCRdb to between 2020 and 2021). To prepare the library, the immunoSEQ multiplex PCR assay was applied. In TCRdb, the immuneACCESS table is reduced to in-frame sequences with V and J assigned. These tables do not hold every clone; where another copy was compared, an unresolved V gene accounts for under half, and the others remain unexplained. This sample holds almost 750,000 clones; 55% to 75% were observed only once. More than 1.5% of the sample goes to the ten largest clones. The sequenced material came from memory CD4+ T cells sorted from blood. The label giving this sample's cell subset or site can be read as: CD45RA-negative fraction. The receptors stem from a woman younger than 45 in good health.

This clone came up a few times. Here the CDR3 DNA reads TGTGCCAGCAGGGACAGGGGGTTCCTCACAGATACGCAGTATTTT. Translation gives CASRDRGFLTDTQYF. The chain has TRBV2 and TRBJ2-3, with 10 bases that match TRBD1. Germline V gene data show CDR1 as SNHLY and CDR2 as FYNNEI. V was pared by 6 bases and J by 2 bases, with 5 bases of the junction left unmatched. The CDR3 spans 15 residues.

J is TRBJ2-7 and V is TRBV19; the match to TRBD1 covers 8 bases. With 5 bases clipped from V and 4 bases from J, the junction kept 10 bases outside the gene matches. From germline, CDR1 is LNHDA and CDR2 SQIVND (reference sequence). The CDR3 is 15 amino acids. The CDR3 coding sequence is TGTGCCAGTAGTGCCTACAGGGGGAACCTGTACGAGCAGTACTTC. This sequence encodes CASSAYRGNLYEQYF. Combining the CDR3 with reference TRBV19 and TRBJ2-7 gives the whole variable domain DGGITQSPKYLFRKEGQNVTLSCEQNLNHDAMYWYRQDPGQGLRLIYYSQIVNDFQKGDIAEGYSVSREKKESFPLTVTSAQKNPTAFYLCASSAYRGNLYEQYFGPGTRLTVT.

The rearrangement uses TRBV15 and TRBJ2-5; D is undetermined. CDR1 is LNHNV, CDR2 YYDKDF, per germline (reference sequence). The CDR3 runs 14 residues. Between the trimmed V and J ends, which lost 1 base and 1 base, there was a span of 7 bases. CDR3 nucleotides: TGTGCCACCAGCAGAGGCGCTACCCAAGAGACCCAGTACTTC. This encodes CATSRGATQETQYF.

The chain joins TRBV30 to TRBJ1-4; 7 bases match TRBD1. V lost 2 bases to trimming and J lost 8 bases; unmatched junction nucleotides: 8. CDR3 size: 14 residues. The germline V gene encodes CDR1 GTSNPN and CDR2 SVGIG (reference sequence). CDR3 in amino acids: CAWSTTGVREKLFF. The CDR3 nucleotides are TGTGCCTGGAGTACCACAGGGGTTCGGGAAAAACTGTTTTTT.

Details on this clone: Other DNA sequences from this sample encode an identical CDR3 as well. The chain carries TRBV28 and TRBJ2-5, with D perhaps TRBD1 (6 bases). The CDR3 is 12 residues long. With 6 bases removed from V and 5 bases from J, the gap between germline ends came to 10 bases. The germline V gene has CDR1 MDHEN and CDR2 SYDVKM. The CDR3 DNA is TGTGCCAGCAGCAGGGGCCAGGAGACCCAGTACTTC. It is translated as CASSRGQETQYF.

J is TRBJ2-1 and V is TRBV9; 9 bases align to TRBD2. Germline V gives CDR1 SGDLS, CDR2 YYNGEE. With V trimmed by 0 bases and J by 4 bases, 5 bases remained unmatched. The CDR3 contains 16 residues. The CDR3: CASSVGAGGRYNEQFF. The CDR3, as DNA: TGTGCCAGCAGCGTAGGGGCGGGAGGGCGTTACAATGAGCAGTTCTTC.

V is TRBV2 and J is TRBJ2-1, with D perhaps TRBD1 (6 bases). Germline CDR1 is SNHLY and CDR2 is FYNNEI. Trimming cost V 8 bases and J 0 bases, with 8 bases left between them. CDR3 length equals 13 residues. CDR3 in amino acids: CASRDTSYNEQFF. The CDR3 region has the DNA TGTGCCAGCCGGGACACCTCCTACAATGAGCAGTTCTTC.

The V call is TRBV6-6, the J call TRBJ1-2, with unresolved D. The length of the CDR3 is 14 residues. V was pared by 0 bases and J by 6 bases, with 11 bases between. Germline lookup yields CDR1 MNHNY and CDR2 SVGAGI (reference sequence). The CDR3 nucleotides read TGTGCCAGCAGTTACTCCTCCACAGCAGATGGCTACACCTTC. Translation gives CASSYSSTADGYTF.

This chain connects TRBV20-1 to TRBJ2-1; D is undetermined. The CDR3 spans 11 residues. V was cut by 4 bases and J by 10 bases, with 11 bases left in between. Germline V CDR1 and CDR2: DFQATT, SNEGSKA (reference sequence). Here the CDR3 reads CSANIISEQFF. In DNA form, the CDR3 reads TGCAGTGCTAATATCATCTCGGAGCAGTTCTTC.

The chain joins TRBV6-5 to TRBJ1-5; D gene ambiguous. Germline-derived CDR1 and CDR2 are MNHEY and SVGAGI. CDR3 size: 14 residues. V was clipped by 5 bases and J by 6 bases, with 14 bases between them. CDR3 sequence (DNA): TGTGCCAGCAGTAGGACCAAGGGTGGTCAGCCCCAGCATTTT. As protein: CASSRTKGGQPQHF.

This rearrangement joins TRBV6-5 to TRBJ1-5; weak D call: TRBD1 (5 bases). The CDR3 loop spans 16 amino acids. Looked up from germline, CDR1 is MNHEY and CDR2 is SVGAGI. V lost 0 bases and J 4 bases, leaving 13 bases between the germline ends. DNA for the CDR3: TGTGCCAGCAGTTACTCCTGGGACGGGAGTAATCAGCCCCAGCATTTT. It specifies CASSYSWDGSNQPQHF.

This clone was observed once. This chain links TRBV6-5 with TRBJ2-1, with 10 bases lining up with TRBD2. CDR3 length: 16 residues. Germline trimming cut 2 bases from V and 6 bases from J; bases unmatched to any gene: 7. Germline values: CDR1 MNHEY, CDR2 SVGAGI. The CDR3 DNA reads TGTGCCAGCAGTTACCGCCCTAGCGGGAGTGTCAATGAGCAGTTCTTC. It translates to CASSYRPSGSVNEQFF.

This clone was found a few times. V gene TRBV30 combines with J gene TRBJ2-1; D uncertain. Germline values: CDR1 GTSNPN, CDR2 SVGIG (reference sequence). The germline V and J ends were trimmed by 0 bases and 0 bases, with 15 bases remaining between them. The CDR3 extends over 17 amino acids. CDR3 nucleotides: TGTGCCTGGAGTGTACCGTCTCACCCGAGCTCCTACAATGAGCAGTTCTTC. Its protein product is CAWSVPSHPSSYNEQFF.

This chain connects TRBV5-4 to TRBJ2-3; D is ambiguous. The CDR3 spans 12 residues. Trimming cost V 2 bases and J 6 bases, with 7 bases left between them. Germline V lookup: CDR1 SGHNT, CDR2 YYREEE (reference sequence). In DNA form, the CDR3 reads TGTGCCAGCAGCTTCCTCGGGGATACGCAGTATTTT. Its protein product is CASSFLGDTQYF.

The V gene is TRBV7-2, the J gene TRBJ2-5; 7 nucleotides align to TRBD2. The junction had 8 bases not matched to a gene; V was cut back by 3 bases and J by 4 bases. The length of the CDR3 is 15 residues. Germline V gene sequence: CDR1 SGHTA, CDR2 FQGNSA. The CDR3 loop reads CASSLGAGAAETQYF. CDR3 DNA: TGTGCCAGCAGCTTGGGCGCGGGAGCGGCAGAGACCCAGTACTTC.

The rearrangement joins TRBV6-1 to TRBJ1-2; weak D call: TRBD1 (5 bases). The CDR3 has 14 amino acids. Germline V gives CDR1 MNHNS, CDR2 SASEGT. V lost 3 bases to trimming and J lost 8 bases, with 16 bases between them. The CDR3 sequence is CASSELAGRDGYTF. The CDR3 DNA sequence: TGTGCCAGCAGTGAGTTGGCAGGGAGGGACGGCTACACCTTC.

The rearrangement uses TRBV19 and TRBJ2-2; 7 nucleotides line up with TRBD2. This CDR3 is built from 16 residues. The germline V gene encodes CDR1 LNHDA and CDR2 SQIVND (reference sequence). The ends lost 6 bases at V and 0 bases at J; junction bases unmatched: 7. The DNA of the CDR3 is TGTGCCAGTAGAACGGGGGGTGTAACGAACACCGGGGAGCTGTTTTTT. This encodes CASRTGGVTNTGELFF.

The CDR3 DNA reads as TGTGCCATCCAGGGACCCCGGGACAGTGGAACCTACGAGCAGTACTTC. Translating gives CAIQGPRDSGTYEQYF. The rearrangement links TRBV28 to TRBJ2-7; 7 bases line up with TRBD1. The V segment lost 10 bases and the J segment 2 bases; nucleotides outside the gene matches: 17. There are 16 residues in the CDR3. Germline CDR1 and CDR2: MDHEN and SYDVKM.

This clone was recorded a few times. This rearrangement joins TRBV30 to TRBJ2-7; the D gene is possibly TRBD2 (6 bases). The germline gives CDR1 GTSNPN, CDR2 SVGIG (reference sequence). Trimming removed 4 bases from V and 6 bases from J, with 16 bases in between. The CDR3 covers 13 residues. The CDR3 is CAWMTFAGFEQYF. CDR3 nucleotide sequence: TGTGCCTGGATGACTTTTGCGGGATTCGAGCAGTACTTC.

This chain uses TRBV7-9 with TRBJ1-2; D unclear. The length of the CDR3 is 12 residues. Germline CDR1 and CDR2: SEHNR and FQNEAQ (reference sequence). V shed 5 bases and J shed 7 bases, with 11 bases lying between them. In DNA, the CDR3 is TGTGCCAGCAGCCAAACTACGGCTGGCTACACCTTC. It translates to CASSQTTAGYTF.

This chain joins TRBV28 and TRBJ2-1; D may be TRBD1 (6 bases). V lost 2 bases and J lost 2, with 7 bases in between. Germline loops: CDR1 MDHEN, CDR2 SYDVKM. The CDR3 spans 14 residues. In DNA, the CDR3 is TGTGCCAGCAGTTTAGACAGGACCTACAATGAGCAGTTCTTC. Translating gives CASSLDRTYNEQFF.

V is TRBV19 and J is TRBJ1-2; 7 bases agree with TRBD1. The length of the CDR3 is 13 residues. The J segment lost 3 bases and the V segment lost 3 bases, leaving 1 base of the junction unmatched. Per the germline V gene, CDR1 is LNHDA and CDR2 is SQIVND (reference sequence). The CDR3 loop reads CASSIQGDYGYTF. In DNA form, the CDR3 reads TGTGCCAGTAGTATCCAGGGGGACTATGGCTACACCTTC.

This chain uses TRBV2 with TRBJ2-7, with unresolved D. This CDR3 spans 15 amino acids. Germline V gives CDR1 SNHLY, CDR2 FYNNEI. V was clipped by 5 bases and J by 0 bases, with 14 bases between them. CDR3 amino acids: CASSHERTSSYEQYF. CDR3 in DNA: TGTGCCAGCAGTCACGAGCGCACCAGCTCCTACGAGCAGTACTTC. The full variable domain, in which reference TRBV2 and TRBJ2-7 provide the parts outside the CDR3, is EPEVTQTPSHQVTQMGQEVILRCVPISNHLYFYWYRQILGQKVEFLVSFYNNEISEKSEIFDDQFSVERPDGSNFTLKIRSTKLEDSAMYFCASSHERTSSYEQYFGPGTRLTVT.

Comment on this clone: A junction boundary mismatches the germline segment, possibly from a read error. V gene TRBV6-1 combines with J gene TRBJ2-7; D might be TRBD2 (6 bases). The CDR3 spans 11 residues. Germline CDR1 reads MNHNS; CDR2 reads SASEGT. The CDR3 protein is CASSERDICDF. In DNA form, the CDR3 reads TGTGCCAGCAGTGAGCGGGATATTTGTGACTTC.

The chain is built from TRBV7-9 and TRBJ2-1, with 8 bases lining up with TRBD1. The V and J ends lost 0 bases and 2 bases, in that order; junction bases with no gene match: 9. In germline, CDR1 is SEHNR, CDR2 FQNEAQ (reference sequence). CDR3 length equals 18 residues. The CDR3 DNA sequence: TGTGCCAGCAGCTTAGCGGGGGGACAGGTTCGGACCTACAATGAGCAGTTCTTC. Translated, it gives CASSLAGGQVRTYNEQFF.